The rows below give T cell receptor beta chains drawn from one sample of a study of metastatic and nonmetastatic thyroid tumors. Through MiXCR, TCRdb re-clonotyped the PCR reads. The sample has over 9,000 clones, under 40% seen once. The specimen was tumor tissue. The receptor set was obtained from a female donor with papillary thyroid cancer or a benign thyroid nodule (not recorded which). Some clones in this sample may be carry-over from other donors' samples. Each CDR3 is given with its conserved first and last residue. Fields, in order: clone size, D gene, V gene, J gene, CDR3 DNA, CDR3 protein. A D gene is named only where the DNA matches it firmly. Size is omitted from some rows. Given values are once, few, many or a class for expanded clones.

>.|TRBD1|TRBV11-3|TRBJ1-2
TGTGCCAGCAGCTCAATCGGACAGGGACTCACTGGCTACACCTTC
CASSSIGQGLTGYTF
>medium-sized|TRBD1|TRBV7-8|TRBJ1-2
TGTGCCAGCAGCTCAACGACAACAGGGGCGAGGTATGGCTACACCTTC
CASSSTTTGARYGYTF
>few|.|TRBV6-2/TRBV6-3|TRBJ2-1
TGTGCCAGCAGCCTCGACGGGTGTGGCTCCTACAATGAGCAGTTCTTC
CASSLDGCGSYNEQFF
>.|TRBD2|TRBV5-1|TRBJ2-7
TGCGCCAGCAGCTTGGCCGGAGCTAGCGGGGGCTCCTACGAGCAGTACTTC
CASSLAGASGGSYEQYF
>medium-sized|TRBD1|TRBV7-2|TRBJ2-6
TGTGCCAGCAGGCCACAGGGGGCACGCTCTGGGGCCAACGTCCTGACTTTC
CASRPQGARSGANVLTF
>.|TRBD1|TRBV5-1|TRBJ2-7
TGCGCCAGCAGCCCTTTGCCGGGACAGGGGTACGAGCAGTACTTC
CASSPLPGQGYEQYF
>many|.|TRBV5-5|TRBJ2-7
TGTGCCAGCAGCTTCGACATCTACGAGCAGTACTTC
CASSFDIYEQYF
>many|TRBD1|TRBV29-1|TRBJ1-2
TGCAGCGTTGAAGGAGGGAGGGGGCGGAACTATGGCTACACCTTC
CSVEGGRGRNYGYTF
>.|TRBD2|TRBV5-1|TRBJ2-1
TGCGCCAGCAGCCCATCGGGACTAGGTTTGGGTAATGAGCAGTTCTTC
CASSPSGLGLGNEQFF
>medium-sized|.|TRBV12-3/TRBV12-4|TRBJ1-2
TGTGCCAGCGGGGGGGACATCCCTGGCTACACCTTC
CASGGDIPGYTF
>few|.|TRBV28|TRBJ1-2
TGTGCCAGCCACGGCGTTAACTATGGCTACACCTTC
CASHGVNYGYTF
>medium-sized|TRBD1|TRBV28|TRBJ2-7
TGTGCCAGCAGCAGGCTGGGACAGGGATCCTACGAGCAGTACTTC
CASSRLGQGSYEQYF
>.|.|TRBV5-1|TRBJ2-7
TGCGCCAGCAGCTTGAGTCCCCCCTCCTACGAGCAGTACTTC
CASSLSPPSYEQYF
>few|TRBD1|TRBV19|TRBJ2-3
TGTGCCAGTAGTGTGACAGGGAGTACAGATACGCAGTATTTT
CASSVTGSTDTQYF
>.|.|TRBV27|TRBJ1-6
TGTGCCAGCAGTTTAATAACTGGCGTTAATTCACCCCTCCACTTT
CASSLITGVNSPLHF
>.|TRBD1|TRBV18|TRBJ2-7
TGTGCCAGCTCACGCACTGGACAGGGTGTCGAGCAGTACTTC
CASSRTGQGVEQYF
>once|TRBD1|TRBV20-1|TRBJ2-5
TGCAGTGCCCGGACAGGGCAAGAGACCCAGTACTTC
CSARTGQETQYF
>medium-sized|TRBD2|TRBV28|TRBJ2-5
TGTGCCACCCGGACGTTCCGACTAGCGGCCCAAGAGACCCAGTACTTC
CATRTFRLAAQETQYF
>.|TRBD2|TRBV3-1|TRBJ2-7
TGTGCCAGCAGCCAAACAGCGGGGGCCTACGAGCAGTACTTC
CASSQTAGAYEQYF
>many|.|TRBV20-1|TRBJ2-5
TGCAGTGCTAGAGTGGCAGGGGGGGGGGAGACCCAGTACTTC
CSARVAGGGETQYF
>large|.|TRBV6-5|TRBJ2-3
TGTGCCAGCAGTTACTCTGGGGGTACGCAGTATTTT
CASSYSGGTQYF
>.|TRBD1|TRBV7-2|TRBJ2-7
TGTGCCAGCAGCGCGACAGGGCCACCCTACGAGCAGTACTTC
CASSATGPPYEQYF
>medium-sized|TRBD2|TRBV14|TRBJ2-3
TGTGCCAGCAGCCCCTCACTAGCGGGGGTCGGAGATACGCAGTATTTT
CASSPSLAGVGDTQYF
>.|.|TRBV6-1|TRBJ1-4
TGTGCCAGCAGTCCCGGGACACCAAGTGAAAAACTGTTTTTT
CASSPGTPSEKLFF
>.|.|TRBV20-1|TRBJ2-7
TGCAGTGCTAGATCGTTGGCTAGTGGCCTCTACGAGCAGTACTTC
CSARSLASGLYEQYF
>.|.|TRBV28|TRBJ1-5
TGTGCCAGCAGTTTGGTACTTACCGGCTCCAATCAGCCCCAGCATTTT
CASSLVLTGSNQPQHF
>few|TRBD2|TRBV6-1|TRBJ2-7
TGTGCCAGCAGTGCTCGGACTAGCGTATACGAGCAGTACTTC
CASSARTSVYEQYF
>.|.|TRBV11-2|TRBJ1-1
TGTGCCAGCTTGCTCACAGGGACTGCGAGGAACACTGAAGCTTTCTTT
CASLLTGTARNTEAFF
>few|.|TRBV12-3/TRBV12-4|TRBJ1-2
TGTGCCAGCAGCCCCCGCATGGACTATGGCTACACCTTC
CASSPRMDYGYTF
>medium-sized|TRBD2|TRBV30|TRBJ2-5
TGTGCCTGGAGTGCTAAGCGGGGGGGCGGAGAGACCCAGTACTTC
CAWSAKRGGGETQYF
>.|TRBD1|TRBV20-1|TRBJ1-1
TGCAGTGCTAGCACAGGGGGGTACACTGAAGCTTTCTTT
CSASTGGYTEAFF
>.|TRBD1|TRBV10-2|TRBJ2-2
TGCGCCAGCAAGAAGGGACAGGGGTACACCGGGGAGCTGTTTTTT
CASKKGQGYTGELFF
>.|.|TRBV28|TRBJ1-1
TGTGCCAGCAGCCCGCTGGGGGCGCCAATGAACACTGAAGCTTTCTTT
CASSPLGAPMNTEAFF
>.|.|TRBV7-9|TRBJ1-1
TGTGCCAGCAGCTTACGTGTGGAGCTCATTCCAGCTTTCTTT
CASSLRVELIPAFF
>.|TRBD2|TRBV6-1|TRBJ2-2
TGTGCCAGCACAACTAGCGGCGCCATGTCCGGGGAGCTGTTTTTT
CASTTSGAMSGELFF
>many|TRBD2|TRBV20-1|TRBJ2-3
TGCAGTGCTCCCAGACAGCGGGGGGCCCCTGGAGATACGCAGTATTTT
CSAPRQRGAPGDTQYF
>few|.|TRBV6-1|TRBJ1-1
TGTGCCAGCAGCCGACATAACACTGAAGCCTTCTTT
CASSRHNTEAFF
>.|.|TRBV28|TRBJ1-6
TGTGCCAGCAGTCCGGACCTCACCCAACCTAATTCACCCCTCCACTTT
CASSPDLTQPNSPLHF
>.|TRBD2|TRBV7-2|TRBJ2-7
TGTGCCAGCAGCTTATCGGGACTAGCGGGAGGGCCAGTGAGGTACGAGCAGTACTTC
CASSLSGLAGGPVRYEQYF
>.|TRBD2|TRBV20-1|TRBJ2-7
TGCAGTGCTAGTCTAGCGGGGCGCTACGAGCAGTACTTC
CSASLAGRYEQYF
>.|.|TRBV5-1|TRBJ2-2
TGCGCCAGCAGTAGGGCTCCCGGGCCGAAGGGAACCGGGGAGCTGTTTTTT
CASSRAPGPKGTGELFF
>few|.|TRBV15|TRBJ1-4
TGTGCCACCAGTCCTCTGGGAGGGACTGGAAAACTGTTTTTT
CATSPLGGTGKLFF
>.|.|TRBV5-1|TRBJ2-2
TGCGCCAGCAGCAATTATCCGACAGGGGAGCTGTTTTTT
CASSNYPTGELFF
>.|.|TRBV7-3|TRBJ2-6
TGTGCCAGCAGCTTAACGGGGGTCGGCAGGTCTGGGGCCAACGTCCTGACTTTC
CASSLTGVGRSGANVLTF
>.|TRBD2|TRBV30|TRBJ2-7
TGTGCCTGGAGGGGGACTAGCGGGAGCGAGCAGTACTTC
CAWRGTSGSEQYF
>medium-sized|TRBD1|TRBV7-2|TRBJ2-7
TGTGCCAGCAGCTTAGGCGGACAGGGGAGGGAGCAGTACTTC
CASSLGGQGREQYF
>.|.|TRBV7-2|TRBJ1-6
TGTGCCAGCAGCCTAAACAGCCTGGTGAATTCACCCCTCCACTTT
CASSLNSLVNSPLHF
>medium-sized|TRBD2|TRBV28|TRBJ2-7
TGTGCCAGCAGTCCAGCGGGGCCTCCCTACGAGCAGTACTTC
CASSPAGPPYEQYF
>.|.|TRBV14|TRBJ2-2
TGTGCCAGCAGCCAAGTTGGGGGGATGGACACCGGGGAGCTGTTTTTT
CASSQVGGMDTGELFF
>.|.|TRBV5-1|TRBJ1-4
TGCGCCAGCAGCTTCCAGCGGGAGAGGGATGAAAAACTGTTTTTT
CASSFQRERDEKLFF
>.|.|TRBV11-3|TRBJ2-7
TGTGCCAGCAGCCAGGGACATAACCCCTACGAGCAGTACTTC
CASSQGHNPYEQYF
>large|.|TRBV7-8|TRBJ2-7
TGTGCCAGCAGCTTATCCTGGGCCACGTACTCCTACGAGCAGTACTTC
CASSLSWATYSYEQYF
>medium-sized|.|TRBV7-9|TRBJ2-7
TGTGCCAGCAGCTCCACAGGTGTCGCCTACGAGCAGTACTTC
CASSSTGVAYEQYF
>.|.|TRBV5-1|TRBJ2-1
TGCGCCAGCAGCTTGGCCGAGGGGCCGCCGCGAGGCCCCTACAATGAGCAGTTCTTC
CASSLAEGPPRGPYNEQFF
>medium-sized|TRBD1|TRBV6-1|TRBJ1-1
TGTGCCAGCATCGCCGGACAGGTGGTGGGCACTGAAGCTTTCTTT
CASIAGQVVGTEAFF